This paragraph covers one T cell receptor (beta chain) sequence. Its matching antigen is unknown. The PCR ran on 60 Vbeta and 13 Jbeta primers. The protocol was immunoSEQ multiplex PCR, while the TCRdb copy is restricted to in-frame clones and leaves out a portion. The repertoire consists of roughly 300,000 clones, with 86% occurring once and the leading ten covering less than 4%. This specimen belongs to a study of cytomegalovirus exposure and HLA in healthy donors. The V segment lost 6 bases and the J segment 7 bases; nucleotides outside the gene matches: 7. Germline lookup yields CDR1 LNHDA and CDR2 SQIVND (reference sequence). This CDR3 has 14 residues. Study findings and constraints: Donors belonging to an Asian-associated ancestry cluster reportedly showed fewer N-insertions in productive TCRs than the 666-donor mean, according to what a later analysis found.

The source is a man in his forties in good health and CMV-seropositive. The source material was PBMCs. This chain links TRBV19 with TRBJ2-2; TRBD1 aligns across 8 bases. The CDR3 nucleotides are TGTGCCAGTAGACCGGACAGGGTTGGCGGGGAGCTGTTTTTT. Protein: CASRPDRVGGELFF.